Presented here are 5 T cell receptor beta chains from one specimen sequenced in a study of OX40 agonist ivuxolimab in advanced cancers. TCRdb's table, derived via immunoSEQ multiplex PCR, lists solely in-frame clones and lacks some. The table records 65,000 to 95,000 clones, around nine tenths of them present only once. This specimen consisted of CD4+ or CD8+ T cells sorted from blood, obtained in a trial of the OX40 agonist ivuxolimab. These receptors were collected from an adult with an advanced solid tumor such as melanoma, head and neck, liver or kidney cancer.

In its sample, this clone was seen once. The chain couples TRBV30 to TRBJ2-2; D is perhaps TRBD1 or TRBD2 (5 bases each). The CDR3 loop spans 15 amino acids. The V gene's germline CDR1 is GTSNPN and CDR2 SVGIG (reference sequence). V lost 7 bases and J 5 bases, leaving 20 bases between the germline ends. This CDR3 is CASRTPPRETGELFF. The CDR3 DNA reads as TGTGCCTCCCGGACACCTCCTCGGGAAACCGGGGAGCTGTTTTTT.

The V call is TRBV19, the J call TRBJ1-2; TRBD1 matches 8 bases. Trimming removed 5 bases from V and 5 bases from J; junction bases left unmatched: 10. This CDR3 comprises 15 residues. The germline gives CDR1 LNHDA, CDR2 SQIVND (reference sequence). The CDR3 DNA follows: TGTGCCAGTAGTGCCGGGACAGGAGATTTTTATGGCTACACCTTC. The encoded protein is CASSAGTGDFYGYTF.

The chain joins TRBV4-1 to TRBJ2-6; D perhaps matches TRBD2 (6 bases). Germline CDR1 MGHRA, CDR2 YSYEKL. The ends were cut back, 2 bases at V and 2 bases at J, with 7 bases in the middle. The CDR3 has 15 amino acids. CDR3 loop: CASSQPGAGANVLTF. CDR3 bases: TGCGCCAGCAGCCAACCGGGGGCTGGGGCCAACGTCCTGACTTTC.

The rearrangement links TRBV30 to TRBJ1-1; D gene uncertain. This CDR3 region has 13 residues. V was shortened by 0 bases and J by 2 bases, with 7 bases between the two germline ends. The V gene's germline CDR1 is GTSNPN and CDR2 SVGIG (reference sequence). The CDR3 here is CAWSVLPNTEAFF. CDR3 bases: TGTGCCTGGAGTGTACTTCCAAACACTGAAGCTTTCTTT.

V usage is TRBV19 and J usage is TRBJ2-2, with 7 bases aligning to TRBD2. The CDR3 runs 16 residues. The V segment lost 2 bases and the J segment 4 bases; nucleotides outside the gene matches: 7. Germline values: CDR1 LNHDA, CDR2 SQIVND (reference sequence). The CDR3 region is CASSIMAGASTGELFF. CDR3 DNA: TGTGCCAGTAGTATAATGGCGGGAGCGAGCACCGGGGAGCTGTTTTTT.